This T cell receptor beta chain was identified in a study of T cells in Graves' hyperthyroidism and ophthalmopathy. In the study overall: Pretreatment peripheral blood was obtained at initial diagnosis.

CDR3 length equals 13 residues. Trimming removed 3 bases from V and 3 bases from J; junction bases left unmatched: 4. Per the germline V gene, CDR1 is SQVTM and CDR2 is ANQGSEA. Amplification targeted TCR beta CDR3 regions from RNA transcripts. Primed by the HTBI set, a first-round RT-PCR was run on the TCR CDR3. TCRdb re-called the multiplex PCR reads through MiXCR, storing one row per CDR3 protein. The sample lists nearly 600,000 distinct CDR3 sequences; over 12% were seen once. This clonotype was observed many times. This sequence was found in a young woman with Graves' ophthalmopathy. V and J are TRBV29-1 and TRBJ1-1; 7 nucleotides align to TRBD1. Sample: blood. As DNA, the CDR3 is TGCAGCGTTGAGCGACAGGGTTACACTGAAGCTTTCTTT. Its translation: CSVERQGYTEAFF. Based on the CDR3 plus reference TRBV29-1 and TRBJ1-1, the full variable domain is SAVISQKPSRDICQRGTSLTIQCQVDSQVTMMFWYRQQPGQSLTLIATANQGSEATYESGFVIDKFPISRPNLTFSTLTVSNMSPEDSSIYLCSVERQGYTEAFFGQGTRLTVV.